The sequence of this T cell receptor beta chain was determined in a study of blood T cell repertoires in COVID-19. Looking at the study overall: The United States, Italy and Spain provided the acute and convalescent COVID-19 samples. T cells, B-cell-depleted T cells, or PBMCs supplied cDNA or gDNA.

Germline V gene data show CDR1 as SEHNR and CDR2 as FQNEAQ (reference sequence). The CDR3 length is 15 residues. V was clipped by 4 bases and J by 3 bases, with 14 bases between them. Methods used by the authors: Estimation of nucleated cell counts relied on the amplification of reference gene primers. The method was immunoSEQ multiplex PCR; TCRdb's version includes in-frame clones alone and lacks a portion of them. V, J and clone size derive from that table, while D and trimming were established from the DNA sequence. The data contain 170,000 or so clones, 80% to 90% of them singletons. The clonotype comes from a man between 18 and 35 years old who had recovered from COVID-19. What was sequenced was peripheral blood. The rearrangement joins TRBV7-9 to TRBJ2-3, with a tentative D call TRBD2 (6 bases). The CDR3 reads CASSSGLRGTDTQYF. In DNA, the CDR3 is TGTGCCAGCAGCTCGGGACTCCGTGGGACAGATACGCAGTATTTT.